The 9 T cell receptor beta chains listed next were all sequenced from one sample in a study of PD-1 blockade in classical Hodgkin lymphoma. Documented time point: newly diagnosed, previously untreated cHL patient sample. Profiling relied on immunoSEQ multiplex PCR, and the TCRdb table lists in-frame clones only, not all of them. The sample carries 20,000 to 25,000 clones, around 94% recorded once. Source material: peripheral blood mononuclear cells (PBMCs). The source of these receptors is a human donor with classical Hodgkin lymphoma.

The J gene is TRBJ1-1, the V gene TRBV9; tentatively, D is TRBD1 (6 bases). The CDR3 runs to 15 residues. Trimming took off 4 bases at V and 4 bases at J, with 17 bases between the two ends. Germline CDR1 SGDLS, CDR2 YYNGEE. Here the CDR3 reads CASSPKTGPGTEAFF. DNA of the CDR3: TGTGCCAGCAGCCCGAAGACAGGACCGGGCACTGAAGCTTTCTTT. The variable domain in full, with the rest retrieved from reference TRBV9 and TRBJ1-1, is DSGVTQTPKHLITATGQRVTLRCSPRSGDLSVYWYQQSLDQGLQFLIQYYNGEERAKGNILERFSAQQFPDLHSELNLSSLELGDSALYFCASSPKTGPGTEAFFGQGTRLTVV.

The gene calls are TRBV9 and TRBJ2-1, with 9 bases aligning to TRBD2. J gave up 2 bases and V 3 bases, and 3 bases lay outside the gene matches. CDR3 size: 15 residues. Germline V CDR1 and CDR2: SGDLS, YYNGEE. CDR3 sequence (DNA): TGTGCCAGCAGCGCAGCGGGGGGACCCTACAATGAGCAGTTCTTC. Residues: CASSAAGGPYNEQFF.

This chain uses TRBV5-6 with TRBJ2-7; weak D call: TRBD2 (6 bases). Trimming stripped 5 bases from V and 4 bases from J, with 10 bases between. The CDR3 extends over 12 amino acids. Looked up from germline, CDR1 is SGHDT and CDR2 is YYEEEE. CDR3 DNA: TGTGCCAGCAGGGGCGGGACTTACGAGCAGTACTTC. Its protein product is CASRGGTYEQYF.

This chain links TRBV6-5 with TRBJ1-6; a weak D match, TRBD1 (5 bases). Per germline, CDR1 MNHEY and CDR2 SVGAGI. The CDR3 is 12 residues long. Trimming took off 2 bases at V and 9 bases at J, with 5 bases between the two ends. CDR3 in amino acids: CASSYRGSPLHF. CDR3 DNA: TGTGCCAGCAGTTACAGGGGTTCACCCCTCCACTTT.

This clone was picked up one time. The rearrangement joins TRBV4-1 to TRBJ2-1; a weak D match, TRBD2 (6 bases). Germline assignment: CDR1 MGHRA and CDR2 YSYEKL. The CDR3 spans 13 residues. V was pared by 3 bases and J by 15 bases, with 18 bases between. DNA of the CDR3: TGCGCCAGCAGCCACTATGGCGGGGCCCCCGGGTTCTTC. It yields the protein CASSHYGGAPGFF.

The chain couples TRBV29-1 to TRBJ2-7; unclear D gene. Germline CDR1 and CDR2: SQVTM and ANQGSEA. The CDR3 runs to 13 residues. V was clipped by 1 base and J by 2 bases, with 9 bases between them. The DNA of the CDR3 is TGCAGCGTTGAAGGCCCTGGGCCCTACGAGCAGTACTTC. Amino acids: CSVEGPGPYEQYF.

This chain's CDR3 is CASSQAAKFQYF. For the CDR3, the DNA is TGCGCCAGCAGCCAGGCAGCTAAATTCCAGTACTTC. The chain joins TRBV4-3 to TRBJ2-5; D not resolved. This CDR3 has 12 residues. From germline, CDR1 is LGHNA and CDR2 YSLEER. V gave up 3 bases and J gave up 10 bases, with 12 bases separating them.

J is TRBJ2-5 and V is TRBV5-8; a weak D match, TRBD2 (7 bases). The CDR3 spans 13 residues. In germline, CDR1 is SGHTS, CDR2 YDEGEE. V was pared by 4 bases and J by 9 bases, with 16 bases between. In DNA, the CDR3 is TGTGCCAGCAGCAGGGGGGGTGACCCGCCCCAGTACTTC. Translating gives CASSRGGDPPQYF.

The gene calls are TRBV27 and TRBJ1-1, with D perhaps matching TRBD1 (5 bases). Germline V gene data show CDR1 as MNHEY and CDR2 as SMNVEV (reference sequence). V lost 4 bases and J 3 bases, leaving 15 bases between the germline ends. This CDR3 region has 15 residues. Written as DNA, the CDR3 is TGTGCCAGCAGTTCCCTCGGGGGGTACGACACTGAAGCTTTCTTT. It codes for CASSSLGGYDTEAFF.